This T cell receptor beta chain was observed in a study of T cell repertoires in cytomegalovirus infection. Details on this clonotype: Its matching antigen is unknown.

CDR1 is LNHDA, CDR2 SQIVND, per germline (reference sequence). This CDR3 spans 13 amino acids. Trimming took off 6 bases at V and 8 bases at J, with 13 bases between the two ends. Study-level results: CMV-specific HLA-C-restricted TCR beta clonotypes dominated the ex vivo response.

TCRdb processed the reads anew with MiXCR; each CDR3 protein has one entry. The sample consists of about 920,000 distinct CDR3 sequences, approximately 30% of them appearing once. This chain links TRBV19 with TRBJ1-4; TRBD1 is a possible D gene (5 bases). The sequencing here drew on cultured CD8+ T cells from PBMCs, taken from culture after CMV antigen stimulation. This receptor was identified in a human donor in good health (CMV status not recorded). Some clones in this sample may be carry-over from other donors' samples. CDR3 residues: CASSWDVREKLFF. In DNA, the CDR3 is TGTGCCAGTAGCTGGGACGTTCGGGAAAAACTGTTTTTT.